This is a list of T cell receptor beta chains from one sample in a study of Ad26.COV2.S vaccination and SARS-CoV-2 variants. Here immunoSEQ multiplex PCR was the method, and the copy in TCRdb shows in-frame clones only, minus some. Counted here are roughly 500,000 clones, approximately 88% occurring once; the ten biggest clones make up 9.5% to 15%. The starting material was peripheral blood, obtained in a trial of Ad26.COV2.S vaccine versus placebo. These receptors originate from a person aged 18-60 years who received the Ad26.COV2.S COVID-19 vaccine or a placebo. The CDR3 runs from the conserved cysteine through the conserved F or W.

cdr3_length	v_call	j_call	cdr3_aa
16	TRBV7-2	TRBJ2-7	CASSLGVLAPTYEQYF
13	TRBV10-2	TRBJ1-1	CASSDTMNTEAFF
15	TRBV9	TRBJ1-1	CASSSAETPNTEAFF
14	TRBV6-5	TRBJ2-7	CASRPSENAYEQYF
16	TRBV6-6	TRBJ1-2	CASSYSPEAPNYGYTF
13	TRBV28	TRBJ2-2	CASSFMYPGELFF
16	TRBV19	TRBJ2-2	CASSIGVAQNTGELFF
14	TRBV28	TRBJ2-7	CASSLDGPDSEQYF
16	TRBV7-8	TRBJ1-3	CASSESRGGSGNTIYF
12	TRBV30	TRBJ1-3	CAWSVSGNTIYF
14	TRBV29-1	TRBJ1-1	CSDAVPGLDTEAFF
16	TRBV6-6	TRBJ1-6	CASSYSQGEVGSPLHF
13	TRBV20-1	TRBJ2-7	CSASVVRGYEQYF
14	TRBV27	TRBJ1-5	CASSSEGGRQPQHF
15	TRBV9	TRBJ2-7	CASSVGLAGDYEQYF
13	TRBV19	TRBJ2-5	CASSIHRQETQYF
13	TRBV6-5	TRBJ2-5	CASTASGEETQYF
15	TRBV14	TRBJ2-1	CASSQERSSYNEQFF
15	TRBV28	TRBJ1-2	CASSSAGTGPYGYTF
17	TRBV4-2	TRBJ2-6	CASSQADAGSGANVLTF
15	TRBV7-2	TRBJ2-3	CASSLGADRWYTQYF
16	TRBV5-4	TRBJ2-7	CASSSGRTSGSYEQYF
13	TRBV6-5	TRBJ1-2	CASSYSGGYGYTF
14	TRBV15	TRBJ1-6	CATSITDNNSPLHF
19	TRBV7-6	TRBJ2-4	CASSLEGSGRAGAKNIQYF
15	TRBV28	TRBJ2-7	CASSPSGISSYEQYF
15	TRBV9	TRBJ2-1	CASSVGLADYNEQFF
17	TRBV6-2/TRBV6-3	TRBJ1-2	CASSYSNGQGRFYGYTF
14	TRBV28	TRBJ1-5	CASNFGTAGQPQHF
14	TRBV6-2/TRBV6-3	TRBJ2-7	CASSSGTGRYEQYF
14	TRBV2	TRBJ1-4	CASSERATNEKLFF
13	TRBV9	TRBJ2-7	CASSVREQYEQYF
13	TRBV6-5	TRBJ2-7	CASSSGLLFEQYF
16	TRBV30	TRBJ2-7	CAWTNPDWSVAYEQYF
12	TRBV11-2	TRBJ2-7	CASSLANYEQYF
13	TRBV7-3	TRBJ2-7	CASSLTSSSEQYF
15	TRBV7-2	TRBJ1-4	CASSQTGDSNEKLFF
15	TRBV6-5	TRBJ1-2	CASSYGDGRVYGYTF
14	TRBV10-3	TRBJ1-2	CAINDRITNYGYTF
11	TRBV28	TRBJ2-7	CASSRTYEQYF
17	TRBV6-2/TRBV6-3	TRBJ2-6	CASSSQTGGAGANVLTF
13	TRBV2	TRBJ1-1	CASSGDRGTEAFF
14	TRBV9	TRBJ2-5	CASSLGQGRETQYF
16	TRBV5-8	TRBJ1-5	CASSERTGAGNQPQHF
15	TRBV7-9	TRBJ2-1	CASRSGLAAHNEQFF
16	TRBV7-7	TRBJ2-5	CASSSETRMGKETQYF
10	TRBV28	TRBJ2-7	CASGSYEQYF
14	TRBV5-6	TRBJ2-7	CASSFTGVFYEQYF
16	TRBV18	TRBJ2-7	CASSPGTSGVVNEQYF
13	TRBV25-1	TRBJ2-7	CASSVSGGGEQYF
15	TRBV5-4	TRBJ2-5	CASSLAGGVQETQYF
14	TRBV2	TRBJ1-1	CASFLDSPNTEAFF